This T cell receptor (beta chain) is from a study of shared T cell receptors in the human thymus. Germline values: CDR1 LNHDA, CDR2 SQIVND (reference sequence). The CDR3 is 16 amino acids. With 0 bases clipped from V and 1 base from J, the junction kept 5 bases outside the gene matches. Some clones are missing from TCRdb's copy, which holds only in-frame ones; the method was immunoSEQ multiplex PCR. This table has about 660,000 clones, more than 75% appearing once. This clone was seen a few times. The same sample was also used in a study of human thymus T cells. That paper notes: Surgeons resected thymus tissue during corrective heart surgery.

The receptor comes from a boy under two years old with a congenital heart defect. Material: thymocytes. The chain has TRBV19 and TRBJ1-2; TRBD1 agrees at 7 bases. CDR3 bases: TGTGCCAGTAGTATAGATCTGGGACAGAGTAACTATGGCTACACCTTC. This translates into CASSIDLGQSNYGYTF.